Listed below are T cell receptor beta chains from one sample, sequenced in a study of control samples from healthy donors and cancer patients. Repertoires were generated with immunoSEQ multiplex PCR, while TCRdb's copy carries only in-frame clones and drops some. The repertoire holds roughly 84,000 clones, with roughly nine tenths as singletons. The sequenced material came from blood. These receptors came from a man in his fifties or sixties in good health. Each CDR3 is given with its conserved first and last residue. The D gene is left open where the match is weak. Expanded clones are given a class, and other clones once, few, many or no size at all.

V	size	J	D	DNA	CDR3
TRBV6-1	.	TRBJ1-4	.	TGTGCCAGCAGTGAAGCATCGGAGACAAAACTGTTTTTT	CASSEASETKLFF
TRBV10-1	.	TRBJ2-5	.	TGCGCCAGCAGCGTGACAAGGAAGGAGACCCAGTACTTC	CASSVTRKETQYF
TRBV3-1/TRBV3-2	.	TRBJ2-1	.	TGTGCCAGCAGCGGGGTCGATGAGCAGTTCTTC	CASSGVDEQFF
TRBV5-1	.	TRBJ1-6	.	TGCGCCAGCAGCAAAGAGACAGCCGATAATTCACCCCTCCACTTT	CASSKETADNSPLHF
TRBV7-2	.	TRBJ2-3	.	TGTGCCAGCAGCTTAGCCGGGACGATGGCAGATACGCAGTATTTT	CASSLAGTMADTQYF
TRBV27	once	TRBJ1-4	TRBD1	TGTGCCAGCAGTTTAGGGCAGGGGGGGGGAAAACTGTTTTTT	CASSLGQGGGKLFF
TRBV6-1	.	TRBJ1-5	.	TGTGCCAGCAGTGAAGTAGTGAATAGGCTTCAGCCCCAGCATTTT	CASSEVVNRLQPQHF
TRBV12-5	.	TRBJ2-7	TRBD1	TGTGCTAGTGGTCTACAGGGGAACTACGAGCAGTACTTC	CASGLQGNYEQYF
TRBV6-5	few	TRBJ1-1	.	TGTGCCAGCAGGACGGGACACCCGAACACTGAAGCTTTCTTT	CASRTGHPNTEAFF
TRBV7-2	few	TRBJ2-7	.	TGTGCCAGCAGCTTAGTGGCTCCCTACGAGCAGTACTTC	CASSLVAPYEQYF
TRBV2	.	TRBJ2-1	.	TGTGCCAGCTTGTCGACAGGCACCGACAATGAGCAGTTCTTC	CASLSTGTDNEQFF
TRBV14	.	TRBJ1-3	.	TGTGCCAGCAGCCAAGATTCTTGGCGCGGAAACACCATATATTTT	CASSQDSWRGNTIYF
TRBV7-2	.	TRBJ1-4	.	TGTGCCAGCAGCCGCCGGGACCGGCCCGAAAAACTGTTTTTT	CASSRRDRPEKLFF
TRBV19	.	TRBJ1-3	.	TGTGCCAGTAGTCCCCCCCCGCGGGACACCATATATTTT	CASSPPPRDTIYF
TRBV5-6	.	TRBJ1-5	.	TGTGCCAGCACCGCAGGGCCAGGGCTCGGCCAGCCCCAGCATTTT	CASTAGPGLGQPQHF
TRBV14	.	TRBJ2-7	TRBD2	TGTGCCAGCCCCAGTACGAGCGGGGGAAGGTGCTACGAGCAGTACTTC	CASPSTSGGRCYEQYF
TRBV6-5	.	TRBJ1-1	.	TGTGCCAGCAGGGGGTACCCGGACACTGAAGCTTTCTTT	CASRGYPDTEAFF
TRBV24-1	.	TRBJ2-3	TRBD1	TGTGCCACCAGTGACCCCAGACAGGGTGGGACAGATACGCAGTATTTT	CATSDPRQGGTDTQYF
TRBV7-2	once	TRBJ1-6	TRBD1	TGTGCCAGCAGCTTATATTCTGGCGGGACAGCCCCACCCCTCCACTTT	CASSLYSGGTAPPLHF
TRBV5-1	.	TRBJ1-1	.	TGCGCCAGCAGCCGGCAGGGAAACACTGAAGCTTTCTTT	CASSRQGNTEAFF
TRBV27	.	TRBJ2-7	.	TGTGCCAGCAGTCTCGAGTTTAAAGGCTACGAGCAGTACTTC	CASSLEFKGYEQYF
TRBV10-3	few	TRBJ2-3	.	TGTGCCGTGGGGGCCGCAGGGACGCAGTATTTT	CAVGAAGTQYF
TRBV10-3	.	TRBJ2-7	TRBD2	TGTGCCATCAGTGATGGGAACAGGGACGGGAGGGGGAACTTCGAGCAGTACTTC	CAISDGNRDGRGNFEQYF
TRBV10-3	.	TRBJ2-7	.	TGTGCCATCAGTGAACAAGGGACTGAGCAGTACTTC	CAISEQGTEQYF
TRBV7-8	.	TRBJ1-4	TRBD1	TGTGCCAGCAGACAATGGACAGGGGAGGAAAAACTGTTTTTT	CASRQWTGEEKLFF
TRBV2	.	TRBJ1-2	.	TGTGCCAGCGAAATGGACTATGGCTACACCTTC	CASEMDYGYTF
TRBV29-1	.	TRBJ2-3	.	TGCAGCGTTGAAGGACTAAGGCTAGGCACAGATACGCAGTATTTT	CSVEGLRLGTDTQYF
TRBV4-2	once	TRBJ1-2	.	TGTGCCAGCAGCCAAGAAAGTGGTGGGGGCGAAGCATATTATGGCTACACCTTC	CASSQESGGGEAYYGYTF
TRBV6-5	once	TRBJ1-5	.	TGTGCCAGCAGTTACTCGAACTTCGAGCCCCAGCATTTT	CASSYSNFEPQHF
TRBV5-1	.	TRBJ1-1	TRBD1	TGCGCCAGCAGCTATCTAAAATTTGAGGACAGGGGAGGTTTCGCTGAAGCTTTCTTT	CASSYLKFEDRGGFAEAFF
TRBV10-3	few	TRBJ1-1	.	TGTGCCTCCAGGGGAGGAACTGAAGCTTTCTTT	CASRGGTEAFF
TRBV12-3/TRBV12-4	.	TRBJ1-1	.	TGTGCCAGCACCCCCACTCCCCCGACTGAAGCTTTCTTT	CASTPTPPTEAFF
TRBV6-5	.	TRBJ1-1	.	TGTGCCAGCAGTTACTCCAAGGGGGTTGGAACTGAAGCTTTCTTT	CASSYSKGVGTEAFF
TRBV7-6	.	TRBJ2-1	TRBD1	TGTGCCAGCAGCTTAGCTCACGGCAGGGGGAACAATGAGCAGTTCTTC	CASSLAHGRGNNEQFF
TRBV5-1	.	TRBJ1-2	TRBD1	TGCGCCAGCAGCCAAACAACAGGGGTTAACTATGGCTACACCTTC	CASSQTTGVNYGYTF
TRBV24-1	.	TRBJ1-5	.	TGTGCCACCAGTGACCCAGACCAAGGAAGCAATCAGCCCCAGCATTTT	CATSDPDQGSNQPQHF
TRBV19	.	TRBJ2-4	TRBD1	TGTGCCAGTGGGGACAGTGTGCTAGCCAAAAACATTCAGTACTTC	CASGDSVLAKNIQYF
TRBV4-1	.	TRBJ1-1	.	TGCGCCAGCAGCCAAGTATTAGGGCCCACTGAAGCTTTCTTT	CASSQVLGPTEAFF
TRBV7-2	.	TRBJ1-5	.	TGTGCCAGCAGCTACTCCGGGACCGGGGGAAATAGCAATCAGCCCCAGCATTTT	CASSYSGTGGNSNQPQHF
TRBV3-1/TRBV3-2	.	TRBJ1-1	TRBD1	TGTGCCAGCAGCCAAGATTTTCCCAGGGGGGGAGCTTTCTTT	CASSQDFPRGGAFF
TRBV19	once	TRBJ2-3	TRBD2	TGTGCCAGTAGTATAGGCCGGGACGGTAGCGGGGATACGCAGTATTTT	CASSIGRDGSGDTQYF
TRBV30	.	TRBJ1-2	TRBD1	TGTGCCTGGAGTCAGGGGGACGGGTATGGCTACACCTTC	CAWSQGDGYGYTF
TRBV25-1	.	TRBJ1-1	TRBD1	TGTGCCAGCAGTGCCACCCCGGGACAGGGCCATAACACTGAAGCTTTCTTT	CASSATPGQGHNTEAFF
TRBV11-2	few	TRBJ1-1	.	TGTGCCAGCCGAAGTGGAGGGGGCACTGAAGCTTTCTTT	CASRSGGGTEAFF
TRBV6-4	.	TRBJ1-3	.	TGTGCCAGCAGTGTGGGGCCGGACGGAGGAAACACCATATATTTT	CASSVGPDGGNTIYF
TRBV6-5	.	TRBJ1-2	TRBD1	TGTGCCAGCAGCGGACAGGGGGGCTACACCTTC	CASSGQGGYTF
TRBV7-8	.	TRBJ1-5	TRBD1	TGTGCCAGCAGTTCCCGGGACAGGGGGCATCAGCCCCAGCATTTT	CASSSRDRGHQPQHF
TRBV7-8	.	TRBJ1-4	.	TGTGCCAGCAGCTTAGGACTGATAAATGAAAAACTGTTTTTT	CASSLGLINEKLFF